The source of this TCR beta chain is a study of blood T cell repertoires in COVID-19. As for the study in general: T cells, B-cell-depleted T cells, or PBMCs supplied cDNA or gDNA.

Produced via immunoSEQ multiplex PCR; TCRdb's table is partial and in-frame only. The table includes 250,000 to 300,000 clones, roughly 84% detected once. Each recovered donor of Cohort 3 presented with two negative PCRs, clearance, or symptom resolution. Sample: PBMCs or T cells enriched from blood (not recorded which). The receptor was derived from a man between 45 and 60 years old who had recovered from COVID-19.

CDR3 in DNA: TGTGCCAGCAGCCAGGCCTTACTAGCGGGGGGCCAAGAGACCCAGTACTTC. It codes for CASSQALLAGGQETQYF. The genes are TRBV3-1 (or the pseudogene TRBV3-2) and TRBJ2-5; 12 nucleotides match TRBD2. The ends lost 3 bases at V and 1 base at J; junction bases unmatched: 6. This CDR3 has 17 residues. The germline gives CDR1 LGHDT, CDR2 YNNKEL (reference sequence).